In its sample, the clone carrying this TCR beta chain was seen a few times. The data were obtained in a study of blood T cell repertoires in COVID-19. Authors' processing steps: By means of reference gene primer amplification, nucleated cell counts were estimated. Sequencing was performed with immunoSEQ multiplex PCR; in TCRdb, only in-frame clones are kept and a portion is missing. That table furnishes V, J and clone size, whereas the DNA furnished D and trimming. The table has fewer than 650,000 clones, less than 90% seen once. Germline CDR1 is PRHDT and CDR2 is FYEKMQ (reference sequence). The trim removed 2 bases at V and 0 bases at J, leaving 4 bases unmatched. The CDR3 runs 17 residues.

This sequence originates from a woman aged 45 to 65 with COVID-19, enrolled during active disease. Input material: peripheral blood. The rearrangement joins TRBV13 to TRBJ2-3; 11 positions agree with TRBD2. The CDR3 here is CASSLRASGGSTDTQYF. The CDR3 DNA reads TGTGCCAGCAGCTTACGGGCTAGCGGGGGGAGCACAGATACGCAGTATTTT.